The 32 T cell receptor beta chains given below trace back to one sample, sequenced in a study of blood T cell repertoires in COVID-19. Here immunoSEQ multiplex PCR was the method, and the copy in TCRdb shows in-frame clones only, minus some. The table shows 190,000 or so clones, with 84% occurring only once. The sequenced sample was PBMCs or T cells enriched from blood (not recorded which). These receptors were taken from a man aged 35 to 55 who had recovered from COVID-19.

This chain uses TRBV6-5 with TRBJ1-2; 8 positions match TRBD1. CDR1 and CDR2 from the germline V gene are MNHEY and SVGAGI. The CDR3 extends over 15 amino acids. V shed 4 bases and J 5 bases; nucleotides not matched to a gene: 9. The CDR3 coding sequence is TGTGCCAGCAGTTCCCTCGCGACAGGGGAATATGGCTACACCTTC. This gives the protein CASSSLATGEYGYTF.

V and J are TRBV11-2 and TRBJ2-7, with 8 positions matching TRBD1. This CDR3 contains 14 residues. V shed 6 bases, J shed 1 base, and the junction held 5 bases outside the gene matches. Germline CDR1 reads SGHAT; CDR2 reads FQNNGV. CDR3 region: CASRPRDRSYEQYF. The CDR3 coding sequence is TGTGCCAGCAGGCCGCGGGACAGGTCCTACGAGCAGTACTTC.

J is TRBJ1-4 and V is TRBV6-5; 7 positions agree with TRBD1. Looked up from germline, CDR1 is MNHEY and CDR2 is SVGAGI. This CDR3 contains 14 residues. V shed 8 bases and J 8 bases; nucleotides not matched to a gene: 11. CDR3 sequence: CASRPRGAYEKLFF. In DNA form, the CDR3 reads TGTGCCAGCCGGCCCAGGGGGGCGTACGAAAAACTGTTTTTT.

The V call is TRBV9, the J call TRBJ1-2; 8 bases map to TRBD1. The CDR3 loop spans 14 amino acids. CDR1 SGDLS and CDR2 YYNGEE come from the germline V gene. The trim removed 3 bases at V and 3 bases at J, leaving 4 bases unmatched. The CDR3 is CASSAGTGDYGYTF. In DNA, the CDR3 is TGTGCCAGCAGCGCCGGGACAGGAGACTATGGCTACACCTTC. Based on the CDR3 plus reference TRBV9 and TRBJ1-2, the full variable domain is DSGVTQTPKHLITATGQRVTLRCSPRSGDLSVYWYQQSLDQGLQFLIQYYNGEERAKGNILERFSAQQFPDLHSELNLSSLELGDSALYFCASSAGTGDYGYTFGSGTRLTVV.

The chain has TRBV6-6 and TRBJ1-1, with 8 bases lining up with TRBD1. Per germline, CDR1 MNHNY and CDR2 SVGAGI (reference sequence). V shed 5 bases, J shed 0 bases, and the junction held 2 bases outside the gene matches. This CDR3 is built from 14 residues. CDR3: CASSRTGLNTEAFF. The CDR3, as DNA: TGTGCCAGCAGTAGGACAGGGCTGAACACTGAAGCTTTCTTT.

The gene calls are TRBV5-1 and TRBJ2-3; 9 bases map to TRBD1. The CDR3 runs to 20 residues. Germline loops: CDR1 SGHRS, CDR2 YFSETQ. V shed 2 bases and J 3 bases; nucleotides not matched to a gene: 19. This chain's CDR3 is CASSFNIPGQGIVRTDTQYF. CDR3 bases: TGCGCCAGCAGCTTCAACATCCCGGGACAGGGAATAGTTAGAACAGATACGCAGTATTTT.

This clone was seen just once. V usage is TRBV7-2 and J usage is TRBJ2-5; 7 bases align to TRBD1. Trimming cost V 5 bases and J 6 bases; bases outside gene matches: 6. Germline V gene sequence: CDR1 SGHTA, CDR2 FQGNSA. CDR3 length: 13 residues. In DNA, the CDR3 is TGTGCCAGCAGCACCCACAGGGGTCAGACCCAGTACTTC. Protein: CASSTHRGQTQYF.

The J gene is TRBJ1-2, the V gene TRBV19; 7 positions match TRBD1. Trimming took 7 bases from V and 8 from J; bases not matched to a gene: 10. CDR3 length: 13 residues. Germline V CDR1 and CDR2: LNHDA, SQIVND (reference sequence). Here the CDR3 reads CASTLGQAGGYTF. The DNA of the CDR3 is TGTGCCAGTACCTTAGGACAGGCCGGCGGCTACACCTTC.

This chain joins TRBV7-8 and TRBJ2-7, with 9 positions matching TRBD1. Germline V gene lookup returns CDR1 SGHVS and CDR2 FQNEAQ. J was trimmed by 4 bases and V by 4 bases; bases with no gene match: 8. The CDR3 has 15 amino acids. The CDR3 region is CASSSTGDRDYEQYF. In nucleotides, the CDR3 is TGTGCCAGCAGCTCAACTGGGGACAGGGATTACGAGCAGTACTTC.

The chain is built from TRBV12-3 or TRBV12-4 and TRBJ1-2, with 9 nucleotides matching TRBD1. V lost 11 bases and J lost 7; bases outside the gene matches: 5. This CDR3 region has 11 residues. The CDR3: CAAGQGGGYTF. The CDR3 nucleotides are TGTGCCGCGGGACAGGGAGGTGGCTACACCTTC.

This clone was detected only a few times. The rearrangement joins TRBV4-2 to TRBJ1-5; possible D gene TRBD1, 5 bases. V dropped 0 bases and J dropped 2 bases, with 11 bases sitting between them. Germline CDR1 LGHNA, CDR2 YNFKEQ. The CDR3 runs 16 residues. The CDR3 DNA follows: TGTGCCAGCAGCCAAGAACGTCAGGGTGGCAATCAGCCCCAGCATTTT. It translates to CASSQERQGGNQPQHF.

J is TRBJ1-1 and V is TRBV6-2 or TRBV6-3; tentatively, D is TRBD1 (6 bases). Germline CDR1 MNHEY, CDR2 SVGEGT. The V gene lost 6 bases and the J gene lost 0 bases, with 14 bases spanning the gap. This CDR3 spans 15 amino acids. Written as DNA, the CDR3 is TGTGCCAGCAGCCAAGCCGGGGACATGAACACTGAAGCTTTCTTT. Its protein product is CASSQAGDMNTEAFF.

This chain joins TRBV27 and TRBJ1-4, with 10 bases identical to TRBD1. CDR1 and CDR2 (germline): MNHEY, SMNVEV (reference sequence). Losses at the gene ends were 6 bases for V and 8 bases for J; bases not matched to a gene: 6. CDR3 length: 14 residues. CDR3 bases: TGTGCCAGCAGCCCAACGACAGGGGGCGAAAAACTGTTTTTT. It yields the protein CASSPTTGGEKLFF. Together with reference TRBV27 and TRBJ1-4, the CDR3 gives the full variable domain: EAQVTQNPRYLITVTGKKLTVTCSQNMNHEYMSWYRQDPGLGLRQIYYSMNVEVTDKGDVPEGYKVSRKEKRNFPLILESPSPNQTSLYFCASSPTTGGEKLFFGSGTQLSVL.

J is TRBJ1-1 and V is TRBV3-1 (or the pseudogene TRBV3-2), with a possible D match to TRBD1 (6 bases). The CDR3 consists of 13 residues. Deletions cut 4 bases from V and 5 bases from J, with 11 bases between. CDR1 is LGHDT and CDR2 is YNNKEL in the germline V gene (reference sequence). In DNA, the CDR3 is TGTGCCAGCAGCCGAGGGGGAAAGACTGAAGCTTTCTTT. Translation gives CASSRGGKTEAFF.

Notes on this clone: A single base separates this from a much larger clone, so it may be a read error. The rearrangement uses TRBV12-3 or TRBV12-4 and TRBJ2-7; TRBD1 matches at 10 bases. With V trimmed by 6 bases and J by 5 bases, 4 bases remained unmatched. This CDR3 is 13 amino acids long. The CDR3 region has the DNA TGTGCCAGCAGGGGGGACAGGGGAAACGAGCAGTACTTC. This encodes CASRGDRGNEQYF.

This clone was observed once. The V call is TRBV27, the J call TRBJ1-2; 10 bases fit TRBD1. J lost 3 bases, V lost 3 bases, and 4 bases had no gene match. The CDR3 sequence is 15 residues long. The germline CDR1 and CDR2 sequences are MNHEY and SMNVEV (reference sequence). This CDR3 reads CASSLAGTGDYGYTF. The CDR3 DNA reads TGTGCCAGCAGTTTGGCCGGGACAGGGGACTATGGCTACACCTTC.

The chain joins TRBV3-1 (or the pseudogene TRBV3-2) to TRBJ1-4; no definite D call. Germline CDR1 is LGHDT and CDR2 is YNNKEL (reference sequence). The CDR3 is made up of 14 amino acids. Between the trimmed V and J ends, which lost 4 bases and 8 bases, there was a span of 14 bases. In DNA, the CDR3 is TGTGCCAGCAGCCTCTCCCTTGATCGGGAAAAACTGTTTTTT. Protein sequence: CASSLSLDREKLFF.

The V call is TRBV12-3 or TRBV12-4, the J call TRBJ1-1, with a weak D call TRBD1 (6 bases). V dropped 5 bases and J dropped 5 bases, with 12 bases sitting between them. CDR3 length equals 13 residues. Here the CDR3 reads CASSPNRDTEAFF. The CDR3 coding sequence is TGTGCCAGCAGTCCTAACAGGGATACTGAAGCTTTCTTT.

The CDR3 nucleotides are TGTGCCAGCAGCTCTACCGGGGAGCTGTTTTTT. The encoded protein is CASSSTGELFF. The chain links TRBV5-6 to TRBJ2-2; D uncertain. CDR1 and CDR2 from the germline V gene are SGHDT and YYEEEE. The germline V and J ends were trimmed by 3 bases and 5 bases, with 2 bases remaining between them. The CDR3 runs to 11 residues.

The chain is built from TRBV6-5 and TRBJ1-2, with D perhaps TRBD1 (5 bases). CDR3 length: 13 amino acids. From germline, CDR1 is MNHEY and CDR2 SVGAGI. Trimming shortened V by 11 bases and J by 3 bases, and 16 bases separated the two germline ends. The CDR3 bases are TGTGCCGGCCGAGGTACAGGACACTATGGCTACACCTTC. This codes for CAGRGTGHYGYTF.

On this clone itself: A read error may account for a junction end that differs from germline. The genes are TRBV7-7 and TRBJ2-2; 9 positions agree with TRBD1. CDR3 length: 15 amino acids. Germline values: CDR1 SSHAT, CDR2 FNYEAQ (reference sequence). This chain's CDR3 is CASSRGQGNTGELFF. In DNA, the CDR3 is TGTGCTAGCAGCAGGGGACAGGGAAACACCGGGGAGCTGTTTTTT.

The chain couples TRBV7-9 to TRBJ2-7; 11 nucleotides agree with TRBD1. V trimming: 5 bases; J trimming: 6 bases; junction bases outside the gene matches: 9. The CDR3 length is 15 residues. Germline values: CDR1 SEHNR, CDR2 FQNEAQ (reference sequence). Here the CDR3 DNA reads TGTGCCAGCAGCCACCCGGGACAGGGGGAGGTCGAGCAGTACTTC. Translating gives CASSHPGQGEVEQYF. The variable domain in full, completed from reference TRBV7-9 and TRBJ2-7, reads DTGVSQNPRHKITKRGQNVTFRCDPISEHNRLYWYRQTLGQGPEFLTYFQNEAQLEKSRLLSDRFSAERPKGSFSTLEIQRTEQGDSAMYLCASSHPGQGEVEQYFGPGTRLTVT.

The V gene is TRBV9, the J gene TRBJ2-5; TRBD2 matches at 11 bases. The ends lost 1 base at V and 3 bases at J; junction bases unmatched: 5. Germline V gives CDR1 SGDLS, CDR2 YYNGEE. This CDR3 spans 16 amino acids. CDR3 sequence: CASSVRPSGGKETQYF. The CDR3 nucleotides are TGTGCCAGCAGCGTAAGGCCTAGCGGGGGGAAAGAGACCCAGTACTTC.

The chain is built from TRBV11-2 and TRBJ1-3, with D unresolved. The germline V gene encodes CDR1 SGHAT and CDR2 FQNNGV. The CDR3 length is 15 residues. Trimming took off 1 base at V and 0 bases at J, with 7 bases between the two ends. CDR3 protein: CASSLALSSGNTIYF. The CDR3 DNA is TGTGCCAGCAGCTTAGCATTGAGCTCTGGAAACACCATATATTTT.

This clone showed up just once. The chain combines TRBV5-1 with TRBJ1-3; TRBD1 matches at 7 bases. Trimming removed 0 bases from V and 0 bases from J; junction bases left unmatched: 9. This CDR3 contains 18 residues. CDR1 is SGHRS, CDR2 YFSETQ, per germline. The CDR3 DNA reads TGCGCCAGCAGCTTGGCCTCAGGGGGAGGTAACTCTGGAAACACCATATATTTT. This gives the protein CASSLASGGGNSGNTIYF. Supplemented by reference TRBV5-1 and TRBJ1-3, the full variable domain reads KAGVTQTPRYLIKTRGQQVTLSCSPISGHRSVSWYQQTPGQGLQFLFEYFSETQRNKGNFPGRFSGRQFSNSRSEMNVSTLELGDSALYLCASSLASGGGNSGNTIYFGEGSWLTVV.

The chain has TRBV7-3 and TRBJ1-2; tentative D call: TRBD1 (5 bases). The CDR3 spans 14 residues. The V end was cut by 5 bases, the J end by 6 bases, with 16 bases between. Germline CDR1 reads SGHTA; CDR2 reads FQGTGA. CDR3 sequence reads: CASSLNRQGDGYTF. The CDR3 DNA sequence: TGTGCCAGCAGCCTAAACCGGCAGGGTGATGGCTACACCTTC.

The chain employs TRBV6-5 and TRBJ1-5; D uncertain. The CDR3 has 15 amino acids. With 5 bases removed from V and 7 bases from J, the gap between germline ends came to 18 bases. Germline V lookup: CDR1 MNHEY, CDR2 SVGAGI. The CDR3 nucleotides are TGTGCCAGCAGTCAACCGGCAGAGGGCGGGCAGCCCCAGCATTTT. Translation gives CASSQPAEGGQPQHF.

This clone has a single count. The chain recombines TRBV13 with TRBJ1-6; 8 bases fit TRBD1. The germline V gene encodes CDR1 PRHDT and CDR2 FYEKMQ (reference sequence). The CDR3 covers 14 residues. The junction had 7 bases not matched to a gene; V was cut back by 5 bases and J by 10 bases. The CDR3, as DNA: TGTGCCAGCAGCCCCGGACAGGGTCGGTCACCCCTCCACTTT. It specifies CASSPGQGRSPLHF.

The genes are TRBV18 and TRBJ2-5; maybe TRBD1 (6 bases). The CDR3 is made up of 15 amino acids. Trimming pared 0 bases from V and 5 bases from J, leaving 13 bases between. The germline CDR1 and CDR2 sequences are KGHSH and LQKENI. The DNA of the CDR3 is TGTGCCAGCTCACCACCCCAGGGGAACAGGGAGACCCAGTACTTC. Amino acids: CASSPPQGNRETQYF. Using reference TRBV18 and TRBJ2-5 for the parts outside the CDR3, the full variable domain is NAGVMQNPRHLVRRRGQEARLRCSPMKGHSHVYWYRQLPEEGLKFMVYLQKENIIDESGMPKERFSAEFPKEGPSILRIQQVVRGDSAAYFCASSPPQGNRETQYFGPGTRLLVL.

The chain is built from TRBV27 and TRBJ1-2; D is possibly TRBD1 (6 bases). Germline V gene sequence: CDR1 MNHEY, CDR2 SMNVEV (reference sequence). The CDR3 loop spans 16 amino acids. V was pared by 0 bases and J by 4 bases, with 15 bases between. CDR3 sequence reads: CASSLSSTGSTYGYTF. In DNA, the CDR3 is TGTGCCAGCAGTTTATCCTCAACAGGGAGCACCTATGGCTACACCTTC.

The chain is built from TRBV9 and TRBJ2-3; 8 bases are a match to TRBD2. V shed 3 bases, J shed 4 bases, and the junction held 10 bases outside the gene matches. The germline CDR1 and CDR2 sequences are SGDLS and YYNGEE. The CDR3 is 16 residues long. Written as DNA, the CDR3 is TGTGCCAGCAGCGATGGGTCGGGGGGGCCAGCAGATACGCAGTATTTT. Translating gives CASSDGSGGPADTQYF.

This rearrangement joins TRBV5-1 to TRBJ2-1; TRBD2 is a possible D gene (5 bases). Trimming cost V 0 bases and J 9 bases, with 10 bases left between them. The CDR3 contains 13 residues. The V gene's germline CDR1 is SGHRS and CDR2 YFSETQ. The CDR3 coding sequence is TGCGCCAGCAGCTTGGACGGTGAGGGTGAGCAGTTCTTC. This encodes CASSLDGEGEQFF.